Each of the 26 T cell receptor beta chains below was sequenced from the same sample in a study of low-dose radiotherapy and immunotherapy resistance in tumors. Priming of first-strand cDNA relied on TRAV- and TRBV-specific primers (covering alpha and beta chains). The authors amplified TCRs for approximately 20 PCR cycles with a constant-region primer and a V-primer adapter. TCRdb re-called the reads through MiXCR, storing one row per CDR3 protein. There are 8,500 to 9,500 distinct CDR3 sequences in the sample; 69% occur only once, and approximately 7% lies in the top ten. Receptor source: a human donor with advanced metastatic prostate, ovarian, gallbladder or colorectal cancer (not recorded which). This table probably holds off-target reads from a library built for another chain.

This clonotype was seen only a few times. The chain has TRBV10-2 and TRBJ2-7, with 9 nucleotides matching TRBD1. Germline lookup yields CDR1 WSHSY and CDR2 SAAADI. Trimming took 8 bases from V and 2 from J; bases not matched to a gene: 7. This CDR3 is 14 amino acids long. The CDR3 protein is CASGDRVPTYEQYF. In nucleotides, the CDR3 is TGCGCCAGCGGGGACAGGGTCCCTACCTACGAGCAGTACTTC.

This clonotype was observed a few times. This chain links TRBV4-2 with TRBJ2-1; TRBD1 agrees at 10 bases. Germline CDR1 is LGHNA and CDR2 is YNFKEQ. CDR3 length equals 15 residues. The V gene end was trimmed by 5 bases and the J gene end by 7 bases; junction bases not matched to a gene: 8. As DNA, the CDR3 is TGTGCCAGCAGCGCGGGACAGGGGAGTGAGAATGAGCAGTTCTTC. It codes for CASSAGQGSENEQFF.

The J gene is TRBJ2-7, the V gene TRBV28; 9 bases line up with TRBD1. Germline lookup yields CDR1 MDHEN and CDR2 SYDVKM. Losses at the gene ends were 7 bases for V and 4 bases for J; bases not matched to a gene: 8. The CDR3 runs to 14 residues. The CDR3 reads CASTPTGGRYEQYF. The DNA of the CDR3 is TGTGCCAGCACGCCCACAGGGGGCAGATACGAGCAGTACTTC.

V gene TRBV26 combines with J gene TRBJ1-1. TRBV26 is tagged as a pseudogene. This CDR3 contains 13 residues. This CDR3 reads CATAEGREIEAFF. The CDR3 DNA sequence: TGTGCCACCGCGGAGGGAAGGGAGATTGAAGCTTTCTTT.

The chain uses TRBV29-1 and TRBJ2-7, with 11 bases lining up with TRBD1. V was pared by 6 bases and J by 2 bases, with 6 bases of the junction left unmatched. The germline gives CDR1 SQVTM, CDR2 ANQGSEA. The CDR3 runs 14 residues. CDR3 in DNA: TGCAGCGTGGAGGACAGGGGGCTAGCCTACGAGCAGTACTTC. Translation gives CSVEDRGLAYEQYF.

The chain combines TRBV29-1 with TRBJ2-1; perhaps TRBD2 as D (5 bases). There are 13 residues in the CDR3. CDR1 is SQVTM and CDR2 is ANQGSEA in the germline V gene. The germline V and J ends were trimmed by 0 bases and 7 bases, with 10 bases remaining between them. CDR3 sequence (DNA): TGCAGCGTTGAAGAGGACTCAATAAATGAGCAGTTCTTC. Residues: CSVEEDSINEQFF.

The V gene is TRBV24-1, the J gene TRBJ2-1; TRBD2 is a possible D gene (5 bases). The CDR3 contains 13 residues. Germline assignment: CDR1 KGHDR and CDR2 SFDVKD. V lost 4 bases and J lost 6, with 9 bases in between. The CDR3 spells CATSDREGNEQFF. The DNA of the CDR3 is TGTGCCACCAGTGACAGAGAGGGCAATGAGCAGTTCTTC.

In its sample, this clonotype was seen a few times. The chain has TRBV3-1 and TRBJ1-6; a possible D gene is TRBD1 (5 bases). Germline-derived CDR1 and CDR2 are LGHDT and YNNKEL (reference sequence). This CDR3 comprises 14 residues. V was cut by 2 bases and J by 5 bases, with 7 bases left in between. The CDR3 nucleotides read TGTGCCAGCAGCCAACAGGGAAATAATTCACCCCTCCACTTT. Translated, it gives CASSQQGNNSPLHF. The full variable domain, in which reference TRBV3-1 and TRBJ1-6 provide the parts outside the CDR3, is DTAVSQTPKYLVTQMGNDKSIKCEQNLGHDTMYWYKQDSKKFLKIMFSYNNKELIINETVPNRFSPKSPDKAHLNLHINSLELGDSAVYFCASSQQGNNSPLHFGNGTRLTVT.

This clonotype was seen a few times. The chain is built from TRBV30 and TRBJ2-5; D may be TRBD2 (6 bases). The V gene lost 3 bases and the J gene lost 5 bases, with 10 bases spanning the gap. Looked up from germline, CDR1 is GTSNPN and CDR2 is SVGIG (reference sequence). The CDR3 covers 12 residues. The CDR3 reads CAWRDLAETQYF. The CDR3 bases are TGTGCCTGGAGGGACCTAGCGGAGACCCAGTACTTC.

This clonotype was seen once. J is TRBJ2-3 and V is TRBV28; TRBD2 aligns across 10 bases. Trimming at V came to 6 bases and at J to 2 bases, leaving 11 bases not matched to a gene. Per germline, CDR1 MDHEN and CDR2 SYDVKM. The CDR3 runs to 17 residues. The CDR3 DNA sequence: TGTGCCAGCAGCCCCATAGGTAGCGGGGGGTTCACAGATACGCAGTATTTT. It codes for CASSPIGSGGFTDTQYF.

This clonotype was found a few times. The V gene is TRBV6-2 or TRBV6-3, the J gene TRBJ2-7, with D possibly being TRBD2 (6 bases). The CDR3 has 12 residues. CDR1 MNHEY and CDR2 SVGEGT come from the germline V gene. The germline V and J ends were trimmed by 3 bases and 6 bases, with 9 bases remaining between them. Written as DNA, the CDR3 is TGTGCCAGCAGTTATTTGGGGGGCGAGCAGTACTTC. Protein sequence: CASSYLGGEQYF.

The CDR3 reads CASSRGPQETQYF. The CDR3 DNA reads as TGTGCCAGCAGCCGAGGGCCTCAAGAGACCCAGTACTTC. The rearrangement links TRBV7-8 to TRBJ2-5; possible D gene TRBD2, 5 bases. V was clipped by 5 bases and J by 2 bases, with 9 bases between them. This CDR3 is built from 13 residues. Per the germline V gene, CDR1 is SGHVS and CDR2 is FQNEAQ.

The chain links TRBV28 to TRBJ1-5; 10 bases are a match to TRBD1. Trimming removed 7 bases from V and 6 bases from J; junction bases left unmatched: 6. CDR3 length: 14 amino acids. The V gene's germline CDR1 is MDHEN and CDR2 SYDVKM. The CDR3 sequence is CASNRDRGSQPQHF. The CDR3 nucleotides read TGTGCCAGCAACCGGGACAGGGGTTCTCAGCCCCAGCATTTT.

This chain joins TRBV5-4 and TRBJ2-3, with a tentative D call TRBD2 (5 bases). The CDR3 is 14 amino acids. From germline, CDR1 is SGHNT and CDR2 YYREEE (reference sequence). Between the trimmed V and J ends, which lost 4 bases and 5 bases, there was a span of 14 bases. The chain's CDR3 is CASSLGEGEDTQYF. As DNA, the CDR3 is TGTGCCAGCAGCCTGGGAGAGGGCGAAGATACGCAGTATTTT.

In DNA form, the CDR3 reads TGTGCCAGCACCAGCCAAGCCTCCTACAATGAGCAGTTCTTC. Protein sequence: CASTSQASYNEQFF. The chain employs TRBV6-1 and TRBJ2-1; D call uncertain. Germline V gives CDR1 MNHNS, CDR2 SASEGT. V was shortened by 7 bases and J by 0 bases, with 10 bases between the two germline ends. This CDR3 has 14 amino acids.

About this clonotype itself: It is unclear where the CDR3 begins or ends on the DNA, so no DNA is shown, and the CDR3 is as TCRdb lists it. The CDR3: CASILGPTTLGSYNEQFF. V gene TRBV2 combines with J gene TRBJ2-1; TRBD1 is the table's D call, not checked against the DNA. The CDR3 is made up of 18 amino acids, end residues included. Germline CDR1 and CDR2: SNHLY and FYNNEI.

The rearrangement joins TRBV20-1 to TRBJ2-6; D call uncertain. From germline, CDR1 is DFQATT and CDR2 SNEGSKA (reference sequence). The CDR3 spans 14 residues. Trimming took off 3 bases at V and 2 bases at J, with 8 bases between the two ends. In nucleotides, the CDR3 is TGCAGTGCTAGGCTGGGTACTGGGGCCAACGTCCTGACTTTC. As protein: CSARLGTGANVLTF.

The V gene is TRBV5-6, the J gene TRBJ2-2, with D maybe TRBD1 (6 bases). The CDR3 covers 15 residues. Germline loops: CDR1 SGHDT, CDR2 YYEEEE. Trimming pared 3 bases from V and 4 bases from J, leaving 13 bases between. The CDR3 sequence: CASSSNRVGTGELFF. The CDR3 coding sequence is TGTGCCAGCAGCTCAAACAGGGTTGGCACCGGGGAGCTGTTTTTT.

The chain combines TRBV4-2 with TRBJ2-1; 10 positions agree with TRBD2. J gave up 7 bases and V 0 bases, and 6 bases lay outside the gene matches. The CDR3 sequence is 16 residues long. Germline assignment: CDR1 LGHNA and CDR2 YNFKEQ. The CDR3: CASSQDAGSGGNEQFF. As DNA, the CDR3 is TGTGCCAGCAGCCAAGACGCTGGTAGCGGGGGGAATGAGCAGTTCTTC.

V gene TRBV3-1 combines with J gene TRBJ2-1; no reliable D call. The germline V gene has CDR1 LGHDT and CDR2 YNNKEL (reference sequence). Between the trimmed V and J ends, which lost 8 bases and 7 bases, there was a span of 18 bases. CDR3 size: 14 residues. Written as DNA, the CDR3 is TGTGCCAGCGCGCCTCTAGGCGGTGGGAATGAGCAGTTCTTC. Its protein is CASAPLGGGNEQFF.

CDR3 DNA sequence: TGTGCCAGCAGTGCTGGGGGCACAGATACGCAGTATTTT. The encoded protein is CASSAGGTDTQYF. V usage is TRBV2 and J usage is TRBJ2-3; D is unresolved. This CDR3 contains 13 residues. Germline V CDR1 and CDR2: SNHLY, FYNNEI. V was trimmed by 4 bases and J by 1 base, leaving 6 bases between them.

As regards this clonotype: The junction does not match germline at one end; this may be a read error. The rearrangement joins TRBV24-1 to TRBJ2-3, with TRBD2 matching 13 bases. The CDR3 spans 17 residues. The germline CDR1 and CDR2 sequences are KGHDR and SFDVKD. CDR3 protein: CATSDPGLAGFTETQYF. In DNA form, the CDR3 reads TGTGCCACCAGTGATCCGGGACTAGCGGGATTCACAGAAACGCAGTATTTT.

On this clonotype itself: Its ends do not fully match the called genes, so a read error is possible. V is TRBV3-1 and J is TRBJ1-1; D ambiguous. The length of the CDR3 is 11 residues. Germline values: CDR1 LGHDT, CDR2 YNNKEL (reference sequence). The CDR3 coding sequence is TGTGCCAGCAGCGAAGACACTGAAGCTTTCTTT. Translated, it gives CASSEDTEAFF. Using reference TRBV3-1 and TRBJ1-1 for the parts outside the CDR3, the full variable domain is DTAVSQTPKYLVTQMGNDKSIKCEQNLGHDTMYWYKQDSKKFLKIMFSYNNKELIINETVPNRFSPKSPDKAHLNLHINSLELGDSAVYFCASSEDTEAFFGQGTRLTVV.

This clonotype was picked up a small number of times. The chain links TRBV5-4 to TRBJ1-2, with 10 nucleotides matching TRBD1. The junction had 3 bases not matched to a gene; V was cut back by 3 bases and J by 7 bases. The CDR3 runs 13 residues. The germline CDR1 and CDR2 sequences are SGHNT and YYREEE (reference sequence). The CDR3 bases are TGTGCCAGCAGCTCGGGACAGGGGTCTGGCTACACCTTC. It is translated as CASSSGQGSGYTF.

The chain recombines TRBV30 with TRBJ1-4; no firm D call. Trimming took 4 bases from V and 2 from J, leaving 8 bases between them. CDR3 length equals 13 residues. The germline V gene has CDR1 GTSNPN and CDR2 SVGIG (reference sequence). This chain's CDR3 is CAWTEGTNEKLFF. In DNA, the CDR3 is TGTGCCTGGACGGAGGGCACTAATGAAAAACTGTTTTTT.

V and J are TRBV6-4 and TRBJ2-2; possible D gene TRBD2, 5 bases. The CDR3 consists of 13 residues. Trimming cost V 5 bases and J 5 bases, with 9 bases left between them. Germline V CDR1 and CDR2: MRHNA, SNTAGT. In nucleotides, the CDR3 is TGTGCCAGCAGTCCCCGGACTACCGGGGAGCTGTTTTTT. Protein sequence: CASSPRTTGELFF.